The rows below give T cell receptor beta chains drawn from one sample of a study of early T cells in non-severe SARS-CoV-2 infection. Using its own MiXCR run on the 5' RACE reads, TCRdb lists one record per CDR3 protein. The sample lists some 26,000 distinct CDR3 sequences, around 4% occurring once. Sequenced: whole blood. These receptors were taken from an adult who was a healthcare worker with PCR-confirmed SARS-CoV-2 infection or an uninfected control (not recorded which). The CDR3 runs from the conserved cysteine through the conserved F or W. The order of the fields is V gene, D gene, clone size, J gene, CDR3 protein, CDR3 DNA. A D gene is named only where the DNA matches it firmly. Not every row has a clone size; where given, it reads once, few, many or a size class.

TRBV10-3	-	-	TRBJ2-5	CAISAQGQETQYF	TGTGCCATCTCTGCCCAGGGCCAAGAGACCCAGTACTTC
TRBV18	TRBD2	many	TRBJ2-3	CASSPALAGGRDTQYF	TGTGCCAGCTCCCCAGCACTAGCGGGAGGAAGGGATACGCAGTATTTT
TRBV6-6	TRBD2	many	TRBJ2-4	CASSYTSGRLAKNIQYF	TGTGCCAGCAGTTACACTAGCGGGAGACTAGCCAAAAACATTCAGTACTTC
TRBV4-2	TRBD2	many	TRBJ2-3	CASSRLAEPTDTQYF	TGTGCCAGCAGCCGACTAGCGGAACCCACAGATACGCAGTATTTT
TRBV10-3	TRBD1	few	TRBJ1-2	CATGDRPAYGYTF	TGTGCCACGGGGGACAGGCCAGCCTATGGCTACACCTTC
TRBV20-1	-	many	TRBJ2-2	CSATFIAGELFF	TGCAGTGCTACCTTTATTGCCGGGGAGCTGTTTTTT
TRBV14	-	many	TRBJ1-1	CASSQDLNTEAFF	TGTGCCAGCAGCCAAGATTTAAACACTGAAGCTTTCTTT
TRBV12-5	-	many	TRBJ2-1	CASGLEVQGQFF	TGTGCTAGTGGTTTGGAGGTTCAGGGGCAGTTCTTC
TRBV18	-	many	TRBJ2-2	CASSPPTGTGELFF	TGTGCCAGCTCACCACCTACAGGGACCGGGGAGCTGTTTTTT
TRBV29-1	-	-	TRBJ1-1	CSVVGEVAFF	TGCAGCGTTGTCGGTGAGGTGGCTTTCTTT
TRBV29-1	-	many	TRBJ2-1	CSVADRTYNEQFF	TGCAGCGTTGCGGACAGAACATACAATGAGCAGTTCTTC
TRBV7-9	-	many	TRBJ2-1	CASSLAHSYNEQFF	TGTGCCAGCAGCTTAGCTCACTCCTACAATGAGCAGTTCTTC
TRBV5-6	-	few	TRBJ1-3	CASSWDPPSGNTIYF	TGTGCCAGCAGCTGGGACCCTCCTTCTGGAAACACCATATATTTT
TRBV5-1	-	many	TRBJ2-1	CASSFSPAGRGDEQFF	TGCGCCAGCAGCTTCTCCCCAGCGGGGAGGGGGGATGAGCAGTTCTTC
TRBV15	TRBD1	many	TRBJ1-5	CATSRDTGGGRQPQHF	TGTGCCACCAGCAGAGATACAGGGGGTGGAAGGCAGCCCCAGCATTTT
TRBV6-7	TRBD1	many	TRBJ1-1	CASSYKGQGEGAEAFF	TGTGCCAGCAGTTACAAGGGACAGGGGGAAGGGGCTGAAGCTTTCTTT
TRBV6-5	-	many	TRBJ1-1	CASSYSTGFEAFF	TGTGCCAGCAGTTACTCAACTGGGTTTGAAGCTTTCTTT
TRBV7-7	TRBD1	many	TRBJ2-1	CASSRDRDREQFF	TGTGCTAGCAGCAGAGACAGGGATCGTGAGCAGTTCTTC
TRBV7-6	TRBD2	many	TRBJ2-1	CASSFGSGGSFNEQFF	TGTGCCAGCAGCTTTGGGTCGGGAGGGTCTTTCAATGAGCAGTTCTTC
TRBV7-2	TRBD1	many	TRBJ1-4	CASSSTGVGEKLFF	TGTGCCAGCAGCTCCACAGGGGTTGGCGAAAAACTGTTTTTT